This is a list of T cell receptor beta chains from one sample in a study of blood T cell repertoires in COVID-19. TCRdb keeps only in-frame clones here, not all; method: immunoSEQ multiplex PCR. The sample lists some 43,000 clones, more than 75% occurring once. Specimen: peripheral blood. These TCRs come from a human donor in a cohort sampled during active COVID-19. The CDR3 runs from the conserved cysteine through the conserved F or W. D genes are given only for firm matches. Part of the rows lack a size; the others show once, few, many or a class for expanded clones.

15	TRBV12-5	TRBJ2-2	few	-	TGTGCTAGTGGTGAGGGACTTACGAACACCGGGGAGCTGTTTTTT	CASGEGLTNTGELFF
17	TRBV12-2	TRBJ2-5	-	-	TGTGCAAGTCGCTTCGACCACGGGACCCCTCAGGGGGAGACCCAGTACTTC	CASRFDHGTPQGETQYF
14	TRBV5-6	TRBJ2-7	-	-	TGTGCCAGCCGGGGCGGGACGTCTAATTACGAGCAGTACTTC	CASRGGTSNYEQYF
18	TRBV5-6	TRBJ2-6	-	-	TGTGCCAGCAGCACTAGGTGGGCCGGGCCCTCTGGGGCCAACGTCCTGACTTTC	CASSTRWAGPSGANVLTF
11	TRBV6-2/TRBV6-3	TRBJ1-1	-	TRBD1	TGTGCCAGCAGTGCCACAGGGGGAGCTTTCTTT	CASSATGGAFF
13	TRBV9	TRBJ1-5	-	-	TGTGCCAGCAGCGCCGGGAGCAATCAGCCCCAGCATTTT	CASSAGSNQPQHF
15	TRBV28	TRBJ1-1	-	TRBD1	TGTGCCAGCAGTCAAGTAACAGGGGGCAGCGCTGAAGCTTTCTTT	CASSQVTGGSAEAFF
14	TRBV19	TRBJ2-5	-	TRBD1	TGTGCCAGTTCACTGGACAGGTCGAGGGAGACCCAGTACTTC	CASSLDRSRETQYF
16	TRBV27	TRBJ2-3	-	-	TGTGCCAGCAGTACCCGTGTTGAGCGGGTGACAGATACGCAGTATTTT	CASSTRVERVTDTQYF
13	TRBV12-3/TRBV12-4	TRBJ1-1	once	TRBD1	TGTGCCAGCAGTCTCTACAGGGGCACTGAAGCTTTCTTT	CASSLYRGTEAFF
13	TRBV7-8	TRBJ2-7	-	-	TGTGCCAGCAGCTTCGGTTTGAACTACGAGCAGTACTTC	CASSFGLNYEQYF